This TCR beta chain was obtained from a study of T cell changes during pregnancy in multiple sclerosis. TCRdb keeps only in-frame clones here, not all; method: immunoSEQ multiplex PCR. The sample contains tens of thousands of clones, roughly 90% of which appear only once. With V trimmed by 5 bases and J by 3 bases, 4 bases remained unmatched. CDR1 and CDR2 (germline): SGHVS, FNYEAQ. CDR3 length: 15 residues. Material: peripheral blood, obtained in the first trimester of pregnancy. The rearrangement links TRBV7-6 to TRBJ2-3; 11 nucleotides agree with TRBD1. The TCR was taken from a female donor in good health, enrolled as a control in a pregnancy study. Here the CDR3 reads CASSPGTGGTDTQYF. CDR3 DNA sequence: TGTGCCAGCAGCCCTGGGACAGGGGGGACAGATACGCAGTATTTT.